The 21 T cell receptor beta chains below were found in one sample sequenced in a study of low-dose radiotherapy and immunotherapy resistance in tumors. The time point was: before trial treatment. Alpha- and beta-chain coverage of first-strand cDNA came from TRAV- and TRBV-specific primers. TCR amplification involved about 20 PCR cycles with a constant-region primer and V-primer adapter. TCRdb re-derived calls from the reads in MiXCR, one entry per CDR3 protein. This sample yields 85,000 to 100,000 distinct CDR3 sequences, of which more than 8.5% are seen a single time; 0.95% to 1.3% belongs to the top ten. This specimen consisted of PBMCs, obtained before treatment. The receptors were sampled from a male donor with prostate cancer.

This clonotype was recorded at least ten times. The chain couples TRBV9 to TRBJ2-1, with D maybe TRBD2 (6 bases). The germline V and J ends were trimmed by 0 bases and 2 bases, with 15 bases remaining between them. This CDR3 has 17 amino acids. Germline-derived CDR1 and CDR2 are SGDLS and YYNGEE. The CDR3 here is CASSVDSTGVPYNEQFF. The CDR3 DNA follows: TGTGCCAGCAGCGTAGATTCAACGGGAGTCCCCTACAATGAGCAGTTCTTC.

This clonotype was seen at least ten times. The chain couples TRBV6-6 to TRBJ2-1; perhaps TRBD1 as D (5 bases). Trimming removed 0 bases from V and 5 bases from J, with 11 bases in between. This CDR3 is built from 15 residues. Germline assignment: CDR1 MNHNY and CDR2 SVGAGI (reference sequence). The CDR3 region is CASSYSSGWNNEQFF. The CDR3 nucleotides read TGTGCCAGCAGTTACTCGTCAGGGTGGAACAATGAGCAGTTCTTC.

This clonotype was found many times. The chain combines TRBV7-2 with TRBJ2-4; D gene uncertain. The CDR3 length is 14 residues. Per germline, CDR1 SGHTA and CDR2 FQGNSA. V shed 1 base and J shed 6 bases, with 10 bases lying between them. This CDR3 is CASSLDFGVNIQYF. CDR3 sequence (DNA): TGTGCCAGCAGCTTAGACTTCGGAGTAAACATTCAGTACTTC.

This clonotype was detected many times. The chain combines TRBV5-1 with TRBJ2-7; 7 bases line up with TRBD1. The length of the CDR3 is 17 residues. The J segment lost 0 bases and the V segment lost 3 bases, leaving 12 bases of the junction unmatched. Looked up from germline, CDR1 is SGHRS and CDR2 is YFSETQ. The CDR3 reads CASSSAPGGPLSYEQYF. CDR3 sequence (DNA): TGCGCCAGCAGCTCAGCCCCAGGGGGACCCCTCTCCTACGAGCAGTACTTC.

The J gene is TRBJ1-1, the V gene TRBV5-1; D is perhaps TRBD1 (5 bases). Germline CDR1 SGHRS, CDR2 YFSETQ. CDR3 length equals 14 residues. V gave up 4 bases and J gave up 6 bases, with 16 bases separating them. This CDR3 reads CASSLEISGSEAFF. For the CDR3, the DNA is TGCGCCAGCAGCCTCGAAATTTCAGGGTCTGAAGCTTTCTTT.

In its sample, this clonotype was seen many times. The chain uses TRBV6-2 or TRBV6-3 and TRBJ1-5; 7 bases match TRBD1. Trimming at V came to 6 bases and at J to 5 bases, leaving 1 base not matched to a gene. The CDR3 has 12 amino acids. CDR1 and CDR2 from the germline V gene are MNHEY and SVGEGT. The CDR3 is CASRRGHQPQHF. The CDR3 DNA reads TGTGCCAGCAGGAGGGGGCATCAGCCCCAGCATTTT.

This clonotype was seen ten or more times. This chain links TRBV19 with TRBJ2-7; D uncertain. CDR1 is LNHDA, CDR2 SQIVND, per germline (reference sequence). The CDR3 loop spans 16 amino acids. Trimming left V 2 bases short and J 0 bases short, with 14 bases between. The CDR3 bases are TGTGCCAGTAGTATAAACATTTTGGGATACTCCTACGAGCAGTACTTC. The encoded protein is CASSINILGYSYEQYF. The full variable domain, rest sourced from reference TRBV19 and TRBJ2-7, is DGGITQSPKYLFRKEGQNVTLSCEQNLNHDAMYWYRQDPGQGLRLIYYSQIVNDFQKGDIAEGYSVSREKKESFPLTVTSAQKNPTAFYLCASSINILGYSYEQYFGPGTRLTVT.

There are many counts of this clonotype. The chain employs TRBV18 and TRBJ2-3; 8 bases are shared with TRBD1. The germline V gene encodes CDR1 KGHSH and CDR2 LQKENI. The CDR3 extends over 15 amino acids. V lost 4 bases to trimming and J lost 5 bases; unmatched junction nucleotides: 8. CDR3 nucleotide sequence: TGTGCCAGCTCACGACAGGGGCCGTCCGGAGATACGCAGTATTTT. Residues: CASSRQGPSGDTQYF. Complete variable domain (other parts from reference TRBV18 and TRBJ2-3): NAGVMQNPRHLVRRRGQEARLRCSPMKGHSHVYWYRQLPEEGLKFMVYLQKENIIDESGMPKERFSAEFPKEGPSILRIQQVVRGDSAAYFCASSRQGPSGDTQYFGPGTRLTVL.

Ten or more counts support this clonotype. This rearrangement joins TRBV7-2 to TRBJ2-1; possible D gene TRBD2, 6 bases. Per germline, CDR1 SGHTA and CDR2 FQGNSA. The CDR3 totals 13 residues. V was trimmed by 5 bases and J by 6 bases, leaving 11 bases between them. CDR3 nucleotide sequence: TGTGCCAGCAGCGTCGGGACTCTCAATGAGCAGTTCTTC. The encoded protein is CASSVGTLNEQFF.

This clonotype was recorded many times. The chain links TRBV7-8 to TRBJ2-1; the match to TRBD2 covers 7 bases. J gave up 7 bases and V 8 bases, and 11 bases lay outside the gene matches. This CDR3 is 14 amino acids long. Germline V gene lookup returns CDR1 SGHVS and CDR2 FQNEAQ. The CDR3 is CASAYPDGRNEQFF. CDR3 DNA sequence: TGTGCCAGCGCATACCCCGACGGGAGGAATGAGCAGTTCTTC.

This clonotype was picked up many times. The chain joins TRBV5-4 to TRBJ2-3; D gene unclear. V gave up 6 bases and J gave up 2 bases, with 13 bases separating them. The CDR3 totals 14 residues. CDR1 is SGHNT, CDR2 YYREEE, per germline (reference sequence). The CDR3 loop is CASNTAQHTDTQYF. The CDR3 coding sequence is TGTGCCAGCAACACTGCCCAGCACACAGATACGCAGTATTTT.

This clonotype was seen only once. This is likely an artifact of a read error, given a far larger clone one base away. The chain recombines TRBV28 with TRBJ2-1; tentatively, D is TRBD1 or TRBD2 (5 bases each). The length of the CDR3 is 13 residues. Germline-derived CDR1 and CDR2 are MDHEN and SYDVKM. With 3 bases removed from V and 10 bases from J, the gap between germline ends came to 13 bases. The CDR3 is CASSFPGPYEQFF. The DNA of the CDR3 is TGTGCCAGCAGTTTCCCGGGGCCCTACGAGCAGTTCTTC.

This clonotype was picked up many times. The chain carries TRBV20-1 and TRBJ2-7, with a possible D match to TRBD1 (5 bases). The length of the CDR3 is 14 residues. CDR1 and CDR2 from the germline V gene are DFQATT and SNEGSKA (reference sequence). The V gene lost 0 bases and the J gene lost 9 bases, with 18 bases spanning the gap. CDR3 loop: CSARDQRGTVPQYF. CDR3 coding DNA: TGCAGTGCTAGAGATCAAAGGGGAACGGTTCCGCAGTACTTC.

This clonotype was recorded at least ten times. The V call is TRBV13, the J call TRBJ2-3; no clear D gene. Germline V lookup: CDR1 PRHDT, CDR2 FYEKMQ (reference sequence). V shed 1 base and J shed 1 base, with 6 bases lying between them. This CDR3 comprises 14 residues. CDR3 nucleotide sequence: TGTGCCAGCAGCTTAGTTAGGGGCACAGATACGCAGTATTTT. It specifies CASSLVRGTDTQYF.

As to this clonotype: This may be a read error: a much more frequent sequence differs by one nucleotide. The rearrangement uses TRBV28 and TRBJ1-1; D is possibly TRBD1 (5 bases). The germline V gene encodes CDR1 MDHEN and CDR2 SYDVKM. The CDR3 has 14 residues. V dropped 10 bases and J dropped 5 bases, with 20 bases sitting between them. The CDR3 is CANRPPSGRTEAFF. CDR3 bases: TGTGCCAACAGGCCTCCGAGCGGGCGGACTGAAGCTTTCTTT.

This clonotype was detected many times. CDR3 protein: CAWSVTGGYTF. Written as DNA, the CDR3 is TGTGCCTGGAGTGTCACCGGGGGCTACACCTTC. This chain joins TRBV30 and TRBJ1-2; D uncertain. CDR1 GTSNPN and CDR2 SVGIG come from the germline V gene (reference sequence). Trimming removed 0 bases at V and 8 bases at J, with 7 bases between. This CDR3 has 11 amino acids.

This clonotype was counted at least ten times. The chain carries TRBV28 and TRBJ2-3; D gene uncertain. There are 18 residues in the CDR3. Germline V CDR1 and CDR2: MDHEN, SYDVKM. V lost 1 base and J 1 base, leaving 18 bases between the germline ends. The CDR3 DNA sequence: TGTGCCAGCAGTTTATTTTTGACGGATTATATCGGCACAGATACGCAGTATTTT. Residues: CASSLFLTDYIGTDTQYF. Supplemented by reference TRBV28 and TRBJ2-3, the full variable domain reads DVKVTQSSRYLVKRTGEKVFLECVQDMDHENMFWYRQDPGLGLRLIYFSYDVKMKEKGDIPEGYSVSREKKERFSLILESASTNQTSMYLCASSLFLTDYIGTDTQYFGPGTRLTVL.

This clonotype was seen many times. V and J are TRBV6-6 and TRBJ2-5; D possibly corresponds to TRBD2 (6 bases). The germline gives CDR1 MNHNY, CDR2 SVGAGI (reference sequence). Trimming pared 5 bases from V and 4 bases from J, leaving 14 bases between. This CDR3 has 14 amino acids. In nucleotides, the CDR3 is TGTGCCAGCAGTAGGGACTGGAGGACAGAGACCCAGTACTTC. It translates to CASSRDWRTETQYF.

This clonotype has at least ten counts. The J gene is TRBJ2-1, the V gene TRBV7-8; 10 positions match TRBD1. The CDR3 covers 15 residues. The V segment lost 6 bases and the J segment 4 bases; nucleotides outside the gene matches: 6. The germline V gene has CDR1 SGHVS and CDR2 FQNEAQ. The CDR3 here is CASRRDRGAYNEQFF. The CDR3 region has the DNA TGTGCCAGCAGGCGGGACAGGGGAGCATACAATGAGCAGTTCTTC.

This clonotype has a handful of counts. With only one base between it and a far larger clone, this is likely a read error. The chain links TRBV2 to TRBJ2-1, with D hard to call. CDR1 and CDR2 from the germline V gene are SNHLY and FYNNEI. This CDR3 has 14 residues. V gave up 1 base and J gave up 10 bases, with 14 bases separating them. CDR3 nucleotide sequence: TGTGCCAGCAGTGAAGGGTCTATGGTCTACGAGCAGTTCTTC. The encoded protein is CASSEGSMVYEQFF. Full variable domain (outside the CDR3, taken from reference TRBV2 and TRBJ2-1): EPEVTQTPSHQVTQMGQEVILRCVPISNHLYFYWYRQILGQKVEFLVSFYNNEISEKSEIFDDQFSVERPDGSNFTLKIRSTKLEDSAMYFCASSEGSMVYEQFFGPGTRLTVL.

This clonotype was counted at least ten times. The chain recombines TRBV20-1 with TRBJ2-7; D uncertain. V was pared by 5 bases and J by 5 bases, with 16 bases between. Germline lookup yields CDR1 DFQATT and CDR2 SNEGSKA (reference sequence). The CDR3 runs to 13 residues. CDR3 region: CSAPHGQIHEQYF. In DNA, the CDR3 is TGCAGTGCTCCCCACGGGCAGATCCACGAGCAGTACTTC.